This T cell receptor beta chain was found in a study of PD-1 blockade in mismatch repair-deficient tumors. The CDR3 totals 14 residues. The ends were cut back, 5 bases at V and 0 bases at J, with 8 bases in the middle. Per the germline V gene, CDR1 is MNHNS and CDR2 is SASEGT. PCR or immunohistochemistry showed mismatch repair deficiency in every enrolled patient. Sequencing used immunoSEQ multiplex PCR; TCRdb keeps in-frame clones, though not all of them. The table has about 68,000 clones, about 78% seen once; the top ten hold about 5%. This receptor was obtained from an adult with mismatch repair-deficient cancer. V and J are TRBV6-1 and TRBJ2-1; a weak D match, TRBD1 (5 bases). The sample here was peripheral blood, taken 2 weeks after starting pembrolizumab. CDR3 amino acids: CASSPGYSYNEQFF. The DNA for the CDR3 is TGTGCCAGCAGTCCAGGGTACTCCTACAATGAGCAGTTCTTC.